Below are 14 T cell receptor beta chains sequenced from a single sample in a study of T cell responses to AZD1222 COVID-19 vaccine. Only in-frame clones appear in the TCRdb table, and some are missing; sequencing was by immunoSEQ multiplex PCR. The top ten clones hold approximately 4.8% of a sample with about 34,000 clones, about 80% of them seen once. Source: peripheral blood, taken 28 days after the second AZD1222 dose. These receptors came from an adult who received the AZD1222 COVID-19 vaccine.

This clone was observed once. The rearrangement joins TRBV19 to TRBJ1-2, with 8 bases fitting TRBD1. CDR1 LNHDA and CDR2 SQIVND come from the germline V gene (reference sequence). J was trimmed by 10 bases and V by 3 bases; bases with no gene match: 13. The CDR3 covers 15 residues. This chain's CDR3 is CASSMGDRPFSVYTF. The CDR3 nucleotides read TGTGCCAGTAGTATGGGGGACAGGCCTTTTTCCGTCTACACCTTC.

The chain uses TRBV28 and TRBJ2-3, with 9 bases that match TRBD2. The CDR3 runs 14 residues. The V and J ends lost 7 bases and 0 bases, in that order; junction bases with no gene match: 2. Germline CDR1 and CDR2: MDHEN and SYDVKM. DNA of the CDR3: TGTGCCAGCAAGGCGGGAGGGAGCACAGATACGCAGTATTTT. Residues: CASKAGGSTDTQYF. The full variable domain, its missing parts supplied by reference TRBV28 and TRBJ2-3, is DVKVTQSSRYLVKRTGEKVFLECVQDMDHENMFWYRQDPGLGLRLIYFSYDVKMKEKGDIPEGYSVSREKKERFSLILESASTNQTSMYLCASKAGGSTDTQYFGPGTRLTVL.

The V and J genes are TRBV19 and TRBJ2-3; 8 bases are a match to TRBD2. Trimming cost V 8 bases and J 5 bases; bases outside gene matches: 6. Germline lookup yields CDR1 LNHDA and CDR2 SQIVND (reference sequence). The CDR3 spans 13 residues. The CDR3 is CASPGGSGDTQYF. In nucleotides, the CDR3 is TGTGCCAGTCCGGGGGGGTCCGGAGATACGCAGTATTTT. Filled out from reference TRBV19 and TRBJ2-3, the complete variable domain reads DGGITQSPKYLFRKEGQNVTLSCEQNLNHDAMYWYRQDPGQGLRLIYYSQIVNDFQKGDIAEGYSVSREKKESFPLTVTSAQKNPTAFYLCASPGGSGDTQYFGPGTRLTVL.

The chain recombines TRBV6-5 with TRBJ1-2, with unresolved D. The germline V and J ends were trimmed by 6 bases and 2 bases, with 16 bases remaining between them. The germline gives CDR1 MNHEY, CDR2 SVGAGI. The CDR3 is 15 amino acids. CDR3 coding DNA: TGTGCCAGCAGACGGGAACGGACTCCCAACTATGGCTACACCTTC. Protein: CASRRERTPNYGYTF.

The rearrangement links TRBV6-5 to TRBJ1-6, with unresolved D. The CDR3 covers 15 residues. CDR1 MNHEY and CDR2 SVGAGI come from the germline V gene. V lost 0 bases, J lost 11 bases, and 14 bases lay in between. The CDR3 sequence is CASSYSKPRETPLHF. DNA for the CDR3: TGTGCCAGCAGTTACTCGAAGCCCCGGGAAACACCCCTCCACTTT.

This clone was seen only a few times. Other DNA sequences from this sample encode an identical CDR3 as well. This sequence joins TRBV12-3 or TRBV12-4 and TRBJ1-1; D ambiguous. V lost 6 bases and J lost 2, with 7 bases in between. The CDR3 covers 12 residues. CDR3 amino acids: CASRWGNTEAFF. The CDR3, as DNA: TGTGCCAGCAGATGGGGTAACACTGAAGCTTTCTTT.

The chain couples TRBV6-2 or TRBV6-3 to TRBJ2-3; D assignment may be TRBD1 or TRBD2 (5 bases each). The CDR3 sequence is 15 residues long. Trimming pared 4 bases from V and 4 bases from J, leaving 15 bases between. The germline V gene has CDR1 MNHEY and CDR2 SVGEGT. CDR3 loop: CASSSVGVGADTQYF. CDR3 bases: TGTGCCAGCAGTTCGGTGGGAGTGGGGGCAGATACGCAGTATTTT.

The genes are TRBV3-1 (or the pseudogene TRBV3-2) and TRBJ1-5; no clear D. The CDR3 consists of 16 residues. Germline V gene sequence: CDR1 LGHDT, CDR2 YNNKEL (reference sequence). V gave up 1 base and J gave up 5 bases, with 15 bases separating them. CDR3 in DNA: TGTGCCAGCAGCCAAGCCCCCGGCGGGGATCATCAGCCCCAGCATTTT. It translates to CASSQAPGGDHQPQHF.

This rearrangement joins TRBV3-1 (or the pseudogene TRBV3-2) to TRBJ1-2, with D maybe TRBD1 (6 bases). The V end was cut by 0 bases, the J end by 7 bases, with 12 bases between. CDR1 and CDR2 (germline): LGHDT, YNNKEL (reference sequence). The CDR3 consists of 14 residues. CDR3 loop: CASSQESQGVGYTF. The CDR3 nucleotides read TGTGCCAGCAGCCAAGAATCACAGGGCGTTGGCTACACCTTC.

The chain carries TRBV5-1 and TRBJ2-2; maybe TRBD1 (6 bases). Between the trimmed V and J ends, which lost 0 bases and 2 bases, there was a span of 8 bases. The CDR3 loop spans 15 amino acids. Per germline, CDR1 SGHRS and CDR2 YFSETQ. CDR3 amino acids: CASSLVGGNTGELFF. CDR3 DNA: TGCGCCAGCAGCTTGGTAGGGGGAAACACCGGGGAGCTGTTTTTT.

This clone was counted a few times. CDR3 sequence (DNA): TGTGCCAGCAGCTCGGTCGGAGGGCCTCAGCCCCAGCATTTT. Its translation: CASSSVGGPQPQHF. This sequence joins TRBV7-2 and TRBJ1-5; the D is unclear. This CDR3 is 14 amino acids long. Germline-derived CDR1 and CDR2 are SGHTA and FQGNSA. Trimming cost V 4 bases and J 6 bases, with 13 bases left between them.

The chain recombines TRBV3-1 (or the pseudogene TRBV3-2) with TRBJ1-2; no clear D. This CDR3 is 12 amino acids long. In germline, CDR1 is LGHDT, CDR2 YNNKEL (reference sequence). Deletions cut 3 bases from V and 4 bases from J, with 6 bases between. DNA for the CDR3: TGTGCCAGCAGCCACACTCCCTATGGCTACACCTTC. Translated, it gives CASSHTPYGYTF.

The V gene is TRBV11-3, the J gene TRBJ2-1, with D unclear. Germline V gene sequence: CDR1 SGHNT, CDR2 YENEEA. V was shortened by 1 base and J by 5 bases, with 9 bases between the two germline ends. The CDR3 has 14 amino acids. CDR3 residues: CASSLVVGDNEQFF. The CDR3 bases are TGTGCCAGCAGCTTAGTAGTTGGAGACAATGAGCAGTTCTTC.

The chain uses TRBV28 and TRBJ1-2; D not resolved. The CDR3 length is 13 residues. The germline CDR1 and CDR2 sequences are MDHEN and SYDVKM. Trimming removed 7 bases at V and 0 bases at J, with 9 bases between. Here the CDR3 reads CASTPPANYGYTF. DNA of the CDR3: TGTGCCAGCACCCCCCCGGCTAACTATGGCTACACCTTC.